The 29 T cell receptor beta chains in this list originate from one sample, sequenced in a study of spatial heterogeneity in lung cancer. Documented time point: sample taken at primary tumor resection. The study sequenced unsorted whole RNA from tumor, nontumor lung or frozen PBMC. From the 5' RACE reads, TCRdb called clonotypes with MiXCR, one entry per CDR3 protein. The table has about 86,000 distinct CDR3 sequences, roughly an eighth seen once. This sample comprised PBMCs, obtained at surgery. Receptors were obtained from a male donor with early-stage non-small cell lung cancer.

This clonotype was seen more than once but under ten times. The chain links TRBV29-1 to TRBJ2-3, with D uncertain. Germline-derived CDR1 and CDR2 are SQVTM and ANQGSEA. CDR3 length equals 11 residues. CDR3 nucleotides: TGCAGGTCGGGCCGCACAGATACGCAGTATTTT. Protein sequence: CRSGRTDTQYF.

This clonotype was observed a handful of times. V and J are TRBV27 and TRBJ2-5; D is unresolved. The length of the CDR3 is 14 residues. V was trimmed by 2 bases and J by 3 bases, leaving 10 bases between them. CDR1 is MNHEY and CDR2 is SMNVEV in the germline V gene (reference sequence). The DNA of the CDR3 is TGTGCCAGCAGTTTAAACCAGGTGGAAGAGACCCAGTACTTC. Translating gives CASSLNQVEETQYF.

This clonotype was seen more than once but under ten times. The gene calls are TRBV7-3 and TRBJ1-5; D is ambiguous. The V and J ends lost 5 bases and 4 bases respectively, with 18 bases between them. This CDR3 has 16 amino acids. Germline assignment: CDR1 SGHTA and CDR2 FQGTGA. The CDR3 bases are TGTGCCAGCAGCACGCGCCTGCGGCAGAAGAATCAGCCCCAGCATTTT. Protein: CASSTRLRQKNQPQHF. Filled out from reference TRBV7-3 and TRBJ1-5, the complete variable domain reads GAGVSQTPSNKVTEKGKYVELRCDPISGHTALYWYRQSLGQGPEFLIYFQGTGAADDSGLPNDRFFAVRPEGSVSTLKIQRTERGDSAVYLCASSTRLRQKNQPQHFGDGTRLSIL.

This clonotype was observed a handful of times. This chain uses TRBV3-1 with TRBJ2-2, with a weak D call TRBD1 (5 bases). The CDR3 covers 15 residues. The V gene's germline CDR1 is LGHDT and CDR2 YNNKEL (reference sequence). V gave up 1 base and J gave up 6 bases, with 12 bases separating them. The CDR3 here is CASSQVPRGAGELFF. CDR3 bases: TGTGCCAGCAGCCAAGTCCCTAGGGGCGCCGGGGAGCTGTTTTTT.

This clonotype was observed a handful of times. CDR3 amino acids: CASSLRQGATEKLFF. In DNA form, the CDR3 reads TGTGCCAGCAGCTTGCGGCAGGGGGCAACTGAAAAACTGTTTTTT. This chain connects TRBV5-4 to TRBJ1-4; the match to TRBD1 covers 8 bases. J gave up 7 bases and V 1 base, and 6 bases lay outside the gene matches. The CDR3 covers 15 residues. Germline V gene sequence: CDR1 SGHNT, CDR2 YYREEE (reference sequence).

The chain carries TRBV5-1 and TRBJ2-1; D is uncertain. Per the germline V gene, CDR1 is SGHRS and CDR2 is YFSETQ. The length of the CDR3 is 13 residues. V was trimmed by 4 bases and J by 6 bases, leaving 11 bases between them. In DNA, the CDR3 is TGCGCCAGCAGCACCACACCCTCCAATGAGCAGTTCTTC. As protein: CASSTTPSNEQFF.

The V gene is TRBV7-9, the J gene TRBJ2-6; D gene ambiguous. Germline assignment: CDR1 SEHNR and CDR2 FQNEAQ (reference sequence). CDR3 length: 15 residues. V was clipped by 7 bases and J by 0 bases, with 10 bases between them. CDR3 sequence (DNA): TGTGCCAGCACCGCGAGTAGCTCTGGGGCCAACGTCCTGACTTTC. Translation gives CASTASSSGANVLTF.

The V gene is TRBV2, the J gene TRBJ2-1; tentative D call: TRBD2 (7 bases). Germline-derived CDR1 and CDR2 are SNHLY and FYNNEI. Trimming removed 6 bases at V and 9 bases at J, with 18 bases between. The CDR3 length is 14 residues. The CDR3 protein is CASSGALGGGEQFF. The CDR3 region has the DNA TGTGCCAGCAGCGGTGCCCTAGGGGGGGGTGAGCAGTTCTTC.

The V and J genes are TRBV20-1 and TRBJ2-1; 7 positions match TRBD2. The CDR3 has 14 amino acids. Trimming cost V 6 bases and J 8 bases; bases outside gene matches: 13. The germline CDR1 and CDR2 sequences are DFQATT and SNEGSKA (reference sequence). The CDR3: CSAHGRENIYEQFF. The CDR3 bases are TGCAGTGCCCACGGGCGGGAGAATATATATGAGCAGTTCTTC.

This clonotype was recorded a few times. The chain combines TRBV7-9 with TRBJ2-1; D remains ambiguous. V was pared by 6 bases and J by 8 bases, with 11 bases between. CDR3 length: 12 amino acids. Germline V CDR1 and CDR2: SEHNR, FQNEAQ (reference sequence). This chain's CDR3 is CASSYGIDEQFF. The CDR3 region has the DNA TGTGCCAGCAGTTACGGAATCGATGAGCAGTTCTTC.

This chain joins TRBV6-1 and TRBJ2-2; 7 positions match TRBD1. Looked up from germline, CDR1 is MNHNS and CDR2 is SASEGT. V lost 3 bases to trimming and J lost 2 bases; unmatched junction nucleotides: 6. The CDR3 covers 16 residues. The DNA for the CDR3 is TGTGCCAGCAGTGATCCGGGACAGATTAACACCGGGGAGCTGTTTTTT. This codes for CASSDPGQINTGELFF.

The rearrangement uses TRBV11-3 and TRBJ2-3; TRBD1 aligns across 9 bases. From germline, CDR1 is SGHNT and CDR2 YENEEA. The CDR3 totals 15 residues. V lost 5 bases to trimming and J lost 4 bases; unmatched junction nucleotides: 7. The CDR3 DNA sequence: TGTGCCAGCAGCCCCGGACAGGGGAGCCCAGATACGCAGTATTTT. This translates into CASSPGQGSPDTQYF.

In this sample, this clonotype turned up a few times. For the CDR3, the DNA is TGCGCCAGCAGCTTGGAAGAATTTGGTGGGGATCTCATTAACTCCTATAATTCACCCCTCCACTTT. Residues: CASSLEEFGGDLINSYNSPLHF. V is TRBV5-1 and J is TRBJ1-6, with unresolved D. V lost 0 bases, J lost 0 bases, and 25 bases lay in between. This CDR3 has 22 amino acids. From germline, CDR1 is SGHRS and CDR2 YFSETQ.

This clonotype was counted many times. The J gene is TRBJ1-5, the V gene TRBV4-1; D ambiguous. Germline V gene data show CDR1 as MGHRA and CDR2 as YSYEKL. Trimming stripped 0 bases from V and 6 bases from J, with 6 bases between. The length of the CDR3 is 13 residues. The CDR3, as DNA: TGCGCCAGCAGCCAAGATGGGAGTCAGCCCCAGCATTTT. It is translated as CASSQDGSQPQHF.

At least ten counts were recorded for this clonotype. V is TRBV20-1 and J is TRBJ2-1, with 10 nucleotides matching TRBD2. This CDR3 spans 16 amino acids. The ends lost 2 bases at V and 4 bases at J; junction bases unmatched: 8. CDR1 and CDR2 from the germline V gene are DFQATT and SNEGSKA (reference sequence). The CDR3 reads CSARPLGAGGYNEQFF. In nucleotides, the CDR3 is TGCAGTGCTAGACCCCTGGGAGCGGGAGGGTACAATGAGCAGTTCTTC.

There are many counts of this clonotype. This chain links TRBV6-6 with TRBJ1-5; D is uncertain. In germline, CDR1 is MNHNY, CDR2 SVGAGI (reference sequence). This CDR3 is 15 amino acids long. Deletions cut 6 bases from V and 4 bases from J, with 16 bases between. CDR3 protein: CASSGEAFTNQPQHF. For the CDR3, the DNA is TGTGCCAGCAGCGGCGAGGCCTTTACGAATCAGCCCCAGCATTTT.

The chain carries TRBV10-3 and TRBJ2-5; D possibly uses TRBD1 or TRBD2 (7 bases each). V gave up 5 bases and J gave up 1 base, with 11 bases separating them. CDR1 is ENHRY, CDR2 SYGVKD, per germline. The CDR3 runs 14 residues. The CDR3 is CAISREGAQETQYF. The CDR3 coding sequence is TGTGCCATCAGTAGGGAGGGGGCCCAAGAGACCCAGTACTTC.

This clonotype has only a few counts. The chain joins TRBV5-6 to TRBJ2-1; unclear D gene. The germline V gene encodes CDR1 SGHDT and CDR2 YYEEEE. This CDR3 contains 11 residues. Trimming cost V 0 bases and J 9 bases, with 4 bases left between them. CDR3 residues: CASSLVVEQFF. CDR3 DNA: TGTGCCAGCAGCTTGGTGGTTGAGCAGTTCTTC.

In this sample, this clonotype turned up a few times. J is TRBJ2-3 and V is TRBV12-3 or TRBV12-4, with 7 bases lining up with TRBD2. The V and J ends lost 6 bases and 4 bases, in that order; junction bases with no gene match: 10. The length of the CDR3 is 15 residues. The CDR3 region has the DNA TGTGCCAGCAGCCCGGCGGGAGTATGGGCAGATACGCAGTATTTT. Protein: CASSPAGVWADTQYF.

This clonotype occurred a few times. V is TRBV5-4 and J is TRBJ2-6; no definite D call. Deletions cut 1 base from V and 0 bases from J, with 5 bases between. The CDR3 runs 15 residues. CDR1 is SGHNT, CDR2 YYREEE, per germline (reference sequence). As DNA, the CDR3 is TGTGCCAGCAGCTTGATAAGCTCTGGGGCCAACGTCCTGACTTTC. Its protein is CASSLISSGANVLTF.

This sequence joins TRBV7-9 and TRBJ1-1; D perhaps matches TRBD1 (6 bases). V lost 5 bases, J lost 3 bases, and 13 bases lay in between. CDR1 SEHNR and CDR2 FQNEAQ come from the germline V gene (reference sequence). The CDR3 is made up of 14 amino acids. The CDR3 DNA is TGTGCCAGCAGCCTTTTAGGGGGGGACACTGAAGCTTTCTTT. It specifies CASSLLGGDTEAFF.

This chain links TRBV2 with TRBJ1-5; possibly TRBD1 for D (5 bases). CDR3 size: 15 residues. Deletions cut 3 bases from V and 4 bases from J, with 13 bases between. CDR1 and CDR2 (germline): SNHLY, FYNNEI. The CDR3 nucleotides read TGTGCCAGCAGTGAGGGCAGCTGGGGGAATCAGCCCCAGCATTTT. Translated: CASSEGSWGNQPQHF.

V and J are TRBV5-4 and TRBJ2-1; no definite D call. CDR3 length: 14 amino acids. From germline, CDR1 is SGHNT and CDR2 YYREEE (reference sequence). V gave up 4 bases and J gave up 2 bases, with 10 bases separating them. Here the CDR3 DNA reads TGTGCCAGCAGCCCCACAGCCGCCTACAATGAGCAGTTCTTC. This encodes CASSPTAAYNEQFF.

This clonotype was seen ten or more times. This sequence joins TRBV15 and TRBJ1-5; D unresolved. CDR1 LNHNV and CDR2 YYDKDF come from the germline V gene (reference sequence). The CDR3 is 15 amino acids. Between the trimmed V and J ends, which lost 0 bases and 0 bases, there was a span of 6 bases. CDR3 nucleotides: TGTGCCACCAGCAGAGATAAAGGTAGCAATCAGCCCCAGCATTTT. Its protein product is CATSRDKGSNQPQHF.

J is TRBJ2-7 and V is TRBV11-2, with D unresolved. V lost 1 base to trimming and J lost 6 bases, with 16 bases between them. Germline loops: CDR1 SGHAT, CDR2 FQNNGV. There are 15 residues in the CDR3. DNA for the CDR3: TGTGCCAGCAGCTTAGGGGTGCGTTTGAGAGGCGAGCAGTACTTC. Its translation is CASSLGVRLRGEQYF.

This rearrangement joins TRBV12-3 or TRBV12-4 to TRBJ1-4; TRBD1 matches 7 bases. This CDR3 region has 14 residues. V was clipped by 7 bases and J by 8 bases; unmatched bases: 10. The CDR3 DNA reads TGTGCCAGCAACGAGGGGGCGTCGGGCGAAAAACTGTTTTTT. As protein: CASNEGASGEKLFF.

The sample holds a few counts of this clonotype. Here the CDR3 reads CSARSDRDHYGYTF. Written as DNA, the CDR3 is TGCAGTGCTAGATCCGACAGGGACCACTATGGCTACACCTTC. This chain connects TRBV20-1 to TRBJ1-2; 7 positions match TRBD1. J lost 3 bases, V lost 2 bases, and 6 bases had no gene match. Germline V CDR1 and CDR2: DFQATT, SNEGSKA (reference sequence). This CDR3 comprises 14 residues.

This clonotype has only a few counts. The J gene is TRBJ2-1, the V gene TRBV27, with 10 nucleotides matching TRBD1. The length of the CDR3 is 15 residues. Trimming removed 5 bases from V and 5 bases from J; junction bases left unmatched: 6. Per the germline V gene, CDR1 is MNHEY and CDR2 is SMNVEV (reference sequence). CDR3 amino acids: CASSARQGANNEQFF. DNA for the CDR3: TGTGCCAGCAGTGCCCGACAGGGGGCTAACAATGAGCAGTTCTTC.

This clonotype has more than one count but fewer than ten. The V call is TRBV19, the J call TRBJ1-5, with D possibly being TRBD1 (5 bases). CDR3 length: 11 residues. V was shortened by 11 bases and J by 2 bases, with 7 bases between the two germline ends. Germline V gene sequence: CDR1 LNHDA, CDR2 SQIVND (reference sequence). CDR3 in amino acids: CAGGGNQPQHF. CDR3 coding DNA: TGTGCCGGAGGGGGCAATCAGCCCCAGCATTTT.